The sequence of this T cell receptor beta chain was determined in a study of blood T cell repertoires in COVID-19. At the level of the study: The study drew acute and convalescent COVID-19 samples from the United States, Italy and Spain. T cells, B-cell-depleted T cells, or PBMCs supplied cDNA or gDNA.

From germline, CDR1 is GTSNPN and CDR2 SVGIG (reference sequence). V was pared by 2 bases and J by 3 bases, with 19 bases between. The CDR3 runs 16 residues. Original handling: Reference gene primers were amplified, and this amplification served to estimate nucleated cell counts. TCRdb's table, derived via immunoSEQ multiplex PCR, lists solely in-frame clones and lacks some. V and J calls and clone size are copied from that table; D and trimming were computed from the DNA. The table lists 40,000 to 65,000 clones, 78% of them singletons. Source material: peripheral blood. This receptor was taken from a human donor with active or convalescent COVID-19. The donor label of this sample is uncertain. The V gene is TRBV30, the J gene TRBJ1-1; possibly TRBD1 for D (5 bases). The CDR3 bases are TGTGCCTGGAGTCTGCTACCCCCCGGGGGTCACACTGAAGCTTTCTTT. Residues: CAWSLLPPGGHTEAFF. The full variable domain, with the rest looked up from reference TRBV30 and TRBJ1-1, is SQTIHQWPATLVQPVGSPLSLECTVEGTSNPNLYWYRQAAGRGLQLLFYSVGIGQISSEVPQNLSASRPQDRQFILSSKKLLLSDSGFYLCAWSLLPPGGHTEAFFGQGTRLTVV.